This T cell receptor beta chain stems from a study of blood T cell repertoires in COVID-19. The CDR3 spans 15 residues. V was pared by 3 bases and J by 1 base, with 10 bases between. Germline V gene data show CDR1 as PRHDT and CDR2 as FYEKMQ (reference sequence). Libraries were prepared by immunoSEQ multiplex PCR; TCRdb keeps only in-frame clonotypes and omits some of them. The repertoire includes approximately 250,000 clones, roughly 91% of them detected once, and 3.5% to 4.5% sits in the top ten. Assignments of participants to cohorts depended upon their own reported clinical history. What was sequenced was PBMCs or T cells enriched from blood (not recorded which). The rearrangement joins TRBV13 to TRBJ2-1, with D tentatively TRBD2 (6 bases). The clonotype originates from a woman aged 30 to 39 who had recovered from COVID-19. CDR3 region: CASSFSGRSYNEQFF. CDR3 bases: TGTGCCAGCAGCTTTAGCGGCAGGTCCTACAATGAGCAGTTCTTC. Variable domain in full (rest from reference TRBV13 and TRBJ2-1): AAGVIQSPRHLIKEKRETATLKCYPIPRHDTVYWYQQGPGQDPQFLISFYEKMQSDKGSIPDRFSAQQFSDYHSELNMSSLELGDSALYFCASSFSGRSYNEQFFGPGTRLTVL.